This passage covers 22 T cell receptor beta chains from one sample sequenced in a study of blood T cell repertoires in COVID-19. Sequencing used immunoSEQ multiplex PCR; TCRdb keeps in-frame clones, though not all of them. The table lists more than 150,000 clones, 81% of them singletons, with about 12% in the top ten. The specimen sequenced was peripheral blood. Source of these receptors: a woman older than 75 with COVID-19, enrolled during active disease.

This clone was seen a handful of times. The J gene is TRBJ1-5, the V gene TRBV19; a weak D match, TRBD1 (5 bases). V gave up 6 bases and J gave up 5 bases, with 11 bases separating them. In germline, CDR1 is LNHDA, CDR2 SQIVND (reference sequence). The CDR3 covers 13 residues. CDR3 sequence (DNA): TGTGCCAGTAGCCTGGACAAATATCAGCCCCAGCATTTT. Its translation is CASSLDKYQPQHF.

This clone occurred once. V usage is TRBV2 and J usage is TRBJ1-5; 7 bases agree with TRBD1. CDR3 length equals 13 residues. Trimming took 5 bases from V and 4 from J; bases not matched to a gene: 2. In germline, CDR1 is SNHLY, CDR2 FYNNEI. This CDR3 is CASSRGPNQPQHF. The DNA for the CDR3 is TGTGCCAGCAGTAGGGGGCCGAATCAGCCCCAGCATTTT. Variable domain in full (rest from reference TRBV2 and TRBJ1-5): EPEVTQTPSHQVTQMGQEVILRCVPISNHLYFYWYRQILGQKVEFLVSFYNNEISEKSEIFDDQFSVERPDGSNFTLKIRSTKLEDSAMYFCASSRGPNQPQHFGDGTRLSIL.

The V and J genes are TRBV7-2 and TRBJ2-4; D possibly corresponds to TRBD1 (5 bases). V gave up 4 bases and J gave up 5 bases, with 18 bases separating them. Germline V lookup: CDR1 SGHTA, CDR2 FQGNSA. The CDR3 extends over 16 amino acids. CDR3 loop: CASSSQRVGVQNIQYF. The CDR3 coding sequence is TGTGCCAGCAGCTCGCAACGAGTAGGGGTCCAAAACATTCAGTACTTC.

This clone was picked up one time. In DNA form, the CDR3 reads TGTGCCAGCACTAGATACGGGAGTCAAGAGACCCAGTACTTC. Protein product: CASTRYGSQETQYF. The chain recombines TRBV2 with TRBJ2-5; perhaps TRBD2 as D (6 bases). Germline V gives CDR1 SNHLY, CDR2 FYNNEI. V was cut by 7 bases and J by 2 bases, with 14 bases left in between. The CDR3 contains 14 residues.

The chain is built from TRBV5-4 and TRBJ2-1, with 10 bases lining up with TRBD1. The junction had 4 bases not matched to a gene; V was cut back by 4 bases and J by 3 bases. Looked up from germline, CDR1 is SGHNT and CDR2 is YYREEE (reference sequence). The CDR3 has 15 amino acids. This chain's CDR3 is CASSQGQGGYNEQFF. The CDR3 DNA follows: TGTGCCAGCAGCCAAGGACAGGGGGGCTACAATGAGCAGTTCTTC.

The chain joins TRBV2 to TRBJ2-7; D perhaps matches TRBD2 (7 bases). The CDR3 spans 13 residues. CDR1 SNHLY and CDR2 FYNNEI come from the germline V gene. The V end lost 7 bases, the J end lost 5 bases, and 15 bases lay between the germline ends. CDR3 DNA sequence: TGTGCCAGCACCCTGGGGGGGCCCAACGAGCAGTACTTC. It encodes CASTLGGPNEQYF.

The gene calls are TRBV5-4 and TRBJ2-3; D perhaps matches TRBD1 (7 bases). Germline CDR1 is SGHNT and CDR2 is YYREEE (reference sequence). V lost 0 bases and J 5 bases, leaving 16 bases between the germline ends. The CDR3 contains 16 residues. The DNA of the CDR3 is TGTGCCAGCAGCTTGGAGGGGGCGGGAAGGATAGATACGCAGTATTTT. This gives the protein CASSLEGAGRIDTQYF.

In this sample, this clone turned up once. The chain joins TRBV4-1 to TRBJ1-2; D not certain. The CDR3 sequence is 14 residues long. Trimming cost V 0 bases and J 4 bases, with 9 bases left between them. The V gene's germline CDR1 is MGHRA and CDR2 YSYEKL. The CDR3 loop is CASSQEPGIYGYTF. CDR3 coding DNA: TGCGCCAGCAGCCAAGAGCCCGGGATCTATGGCTACACCTTC.

The chain couples TRBV5-1 to TRBJ2-5; TRBD1 aligns across 7 bases. The germline V gene has CDR1 SGHRS and CDR2 YFSETQ. Losses at the gene ends were 3 bases for V and 1 base for J; bases not matched to a gene: 3. This CDR3 contains 14 residues. The DNA for the CDR3 is TGCGCCAGCAGCTCCGGACAGGCCCAAGAGACCCAGTACTTC. Translated: CASSSGQAQETQYF. Drawing the rest from reference TRBV5-1 and TRBJ2-5, the complete variable domain is KAGVTQTPRYLIKTRGQQVTLSCSPISGHRSVSWYQQTPGQGLQFLFEYFSETQRNKGNFPGRFSGRQFSNSRSEMNVSTLELGDSALYLCASSSGQAQETQYFGPGTRLLVL.

The chain combines TRBV6-5 with TRBJ1-2; D may be TRBD1 (5 bases). This CDR3 has 12 residues. CDR1 and CDR2 (germline): MNHEY, SVGAGI. V lost 7 bases and J lost 8, with 14 bases in between. CDR3 coding DNA: TGTGCCAGCACCAGGGAGGCGAGAGGCTACACCTTC. As protein: CASTREARGYTF.

The chain combines TRBV10-3 with TRBJ2-1; D is perhaps TRBD2 (6 bases). Per germline, CDR1 ENHRY and CDR2 SYGVKD. The CDR3 sequence is 14 residues long. The V and J ends lost 2 bases and 7 bases respectively, with 12 bases between them. CDR3: CAISEIAGTNEQFF. The CDR3 region has the DNA TGTGCCATCAGTGAGATCGCGGGAACTAATGAGCAGTTCTTC.

This chain links TRBV5-4 with TRBJ1-3; D remains unclear. V was clipped by 0 bases and J by 4 bases, with 11 bases between them. Germline CDR1 SGHNT, CDR2 YYREEE (reference sequence). This CDR3 is built from 15 residues. CDR3 sequence reads: CASSLGSPSGNTIYF. CDR3 nucleotide sequence: TGTGCCAGCAGCTTGGGGAGCCCATCCGGAAACACCATATATTTT. The full variable domain, rest sourced from reference TRBV5-4 and TRBJ1-3, is ETGVTQSPTHLIKTRGQQVTLRCSSQSGHNTVSWYQQALGQGPQFIFQYYREEENGRGNFPPRFSGLQFPNYSSELNVNALELDDSALYLCASSLGSPSGNTIYFGEGSWLTVV.

The chain carries TRBV29-1 and TRBJ2-7, with 8 nucleotides matching TRBD2. Germline V lookup: CDR1 SQVTM, CDR2 ANQGSEA. V gave up 4 bases and J gave up 6 bases; unmatched junction bases: 8. The CDR3 is made up of 13 amino acids. CDR3 residues: CSVVLTSEGEQYF. CDR3 DNA: TGCAGCGTTGTATTGACTAGCGAGGGCGAGCAGTACTTC.

The chain uses TRBV18 and TRBJ2-6; D is perhaps TRBD1 (5 bases). CDR1 KGHSH and CDR2 LQKENI come from the germline V gene. Trimming left V 6 bases short and J 0 bases short, with 21 bases between. The CDR3 contains 19 residues. The CDR3 sequence: CASSIQVWGPISGANVLTF. As DNA, the CDR3 is TGTGCCAGCTCCATCCAGGTCTGGGGCCCAATCTCTGGGGCCAACGTCCTGACTTTC.

The V call is TRBV24-1, the J call TRBJ2-3; TRBD1 might be the D (5 bases). CDR3 length equals 17 residues. CDR1 and CDR2 (germline): KGHDR, SFDVKD. Trimming stripped 4 bases from V and 1 base from J, with 17 bases between. The CDR3 bases are TGTGCCACCAGTGACCCAGGGCCTCCACAGCGCACAGATACGCAGTATTTT. It codes for CATSDPGPPQRTDTQYF.

The V call is TRBV7-3, the J call TRBJ2-5; D might be TRBD2 (7 bases). This CDR3 is built from 15 residues. The ends were cut back, 1 base at V and 2 bases at J, with 11 bases in the middle. Germline V lookup: CDR1 SGHTA, CDR2 FQGTGA. Here the CDR3 DNA reads TGTGCCAGCAGCTTAAGGGGGCGGGGGCAAGAGACCCAGTACTTC. As protein: CASSLRGRGQETQYF.

V and J are TRBV10-3 and TRBJ2-3; D is ambiguous. Trimming took 2 bases from V and 4 from J, leaving 10 bases between them. The CDR3 length is 14 residues. The germline V gene has CDR1 ENHRY and CDR2 SYGVKD. As DNA, the CDR3 is TGTGCCATCAGTGAGAACCTAGAAGCAGATACGCAGTATTTT. Its protein product is CAISENLEADTQYF.

The rearrangement uses TRBV16 and TRBJ1-1; D might be TRBD1 (6 bases). V was shortened by 1 base and J by 5 bases, with 14 bases between the two germline ends. Germline CDR1 and CDR2: KGHSY and FQNENV. This CDR3 is built from 15 residues. The CDR3 region is CASSQFRGRGTEAFF. CDR3 sequence (DNA): TGTGCCAGCAGCCAATTCAGGGGCCGGGGTACTGAAGCTTTCTTT.

The chain couples TRBV19 to TRBJ2-5; 8 bases are shared with TRBD1. CDR3 length: 14 amino acids. Germline values: CDR1 LNHDA, CDR2 SQIVND (reference sequence). Unmatched junction bases numbered 3, after V lost 6 bases and J lost 0 bases. This chain's CDR3 is CASRRTGNQETQYF. The CDR3 DNA sequence: TGTGCCAGTAGGCGGACAGGGAACCAAGAGACCCAGTACTTC.

The chain joins TRBV7-2 to TRBJ1-2, with 9 bases that match TRBD1. This CDR3 spans 15 amino acids. The ends lost 5 bases at V and 7 bases at J; junction bases unmatched: 11. Germline CDR1 reads SGHTA; CDR2 reads FQGNSA. The CDR3 nucleotides read TGTGCCAGCAGCAGGCGGACAGGGGAGGGAACTGGCTACACCTTC. It translates to CASSRRTGEGTGYTF.

Concerning this clone: The same CDR3 also results from other DNA sequences found in this sample. The J gene is TRBJ1-2, the V gene TRBV5-1; D is uncertain. The CDR3 is made up of 13 amino acids. Trimming took off 0 bases at V and 2 bases at J, with 5 bases between the two ends. CDR1 is SGHRS, CDR2 YFSETQ, per germline. The CDR3 loop is CASSLAGNYGYTF. CDR3 nucleotides: TGCGCCAGCAGCTTGGCCGGGAACTATGGCTACACCTTC.

The chain links TRBV28 to TRBJ1-2; 7 nucleotides match TRBD1. Trimming at V came to 8 bases and at J to 5 bases, leaving 14 bases not matched to a gene. From germline, CDR1 is MDHEN and CDR2 SYDVKM. CDR3 length equals 15 residues. The CDR3 loop is CASSLVQGLGYGYTF. CDR3 nucleotide sequence: TGTGCCAGCTCCCTCGTACAGGGGTTAGGGTATGGCTACACCTTC.